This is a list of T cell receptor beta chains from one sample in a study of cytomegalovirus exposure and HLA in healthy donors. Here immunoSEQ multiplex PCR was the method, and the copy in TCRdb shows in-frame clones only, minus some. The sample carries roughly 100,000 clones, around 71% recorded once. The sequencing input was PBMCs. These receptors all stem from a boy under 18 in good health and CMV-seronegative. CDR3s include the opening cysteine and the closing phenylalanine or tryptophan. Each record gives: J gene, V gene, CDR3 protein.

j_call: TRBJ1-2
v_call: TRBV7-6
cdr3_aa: CASSLPGFYGYTF

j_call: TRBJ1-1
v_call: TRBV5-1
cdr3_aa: CASSLKKQGRGTEAFF

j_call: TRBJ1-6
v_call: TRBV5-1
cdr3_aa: CASSLIDGSPLHF

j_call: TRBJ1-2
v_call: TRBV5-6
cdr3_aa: CASSLAQGDGYTF

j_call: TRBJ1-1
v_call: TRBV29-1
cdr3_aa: CSVEGSEAFF

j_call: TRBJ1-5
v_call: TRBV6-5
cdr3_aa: CASSYSGTGGDQPQHF

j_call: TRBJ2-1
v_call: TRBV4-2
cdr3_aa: CASSLTSGKTYNEQFF

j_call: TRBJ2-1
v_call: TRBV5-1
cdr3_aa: CASSPTTGDDEQFF

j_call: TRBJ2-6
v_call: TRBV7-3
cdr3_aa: CASSPGQSGANVLTF

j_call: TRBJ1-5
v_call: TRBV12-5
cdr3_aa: CASGWGTRQPQHF

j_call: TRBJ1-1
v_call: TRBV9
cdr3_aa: CASNTGQGNEAFF

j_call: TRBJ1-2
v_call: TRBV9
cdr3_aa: CASSVAQGGRRYTF

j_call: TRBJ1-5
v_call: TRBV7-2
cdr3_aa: CASSPSKPTADQPQHF

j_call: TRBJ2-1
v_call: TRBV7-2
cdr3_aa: CASSLRGGGSFYNEQFF

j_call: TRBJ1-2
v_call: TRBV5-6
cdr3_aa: CASARSTNYGYTF

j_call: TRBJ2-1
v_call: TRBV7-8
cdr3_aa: CASSLALARGALHNEQFF

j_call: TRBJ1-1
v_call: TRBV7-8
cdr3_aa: CASSLSLATWVAEAFF

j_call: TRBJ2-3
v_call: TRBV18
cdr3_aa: CASSPGQFTDTQYF